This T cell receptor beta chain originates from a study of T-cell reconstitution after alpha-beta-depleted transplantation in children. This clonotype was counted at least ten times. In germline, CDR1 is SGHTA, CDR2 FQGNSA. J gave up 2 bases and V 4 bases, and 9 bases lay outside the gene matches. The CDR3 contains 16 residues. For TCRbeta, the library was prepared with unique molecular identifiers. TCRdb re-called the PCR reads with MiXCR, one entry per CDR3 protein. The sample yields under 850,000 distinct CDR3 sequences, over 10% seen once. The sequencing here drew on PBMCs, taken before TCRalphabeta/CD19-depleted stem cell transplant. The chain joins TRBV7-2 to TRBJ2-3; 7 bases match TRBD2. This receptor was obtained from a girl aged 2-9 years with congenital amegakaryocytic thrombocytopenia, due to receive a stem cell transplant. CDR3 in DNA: TGTGCCAGCAGCTCGGTATCTAGCGGAAACACAGATACGCAGTATTTT. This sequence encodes CASSSVSSGNTDTQYF.